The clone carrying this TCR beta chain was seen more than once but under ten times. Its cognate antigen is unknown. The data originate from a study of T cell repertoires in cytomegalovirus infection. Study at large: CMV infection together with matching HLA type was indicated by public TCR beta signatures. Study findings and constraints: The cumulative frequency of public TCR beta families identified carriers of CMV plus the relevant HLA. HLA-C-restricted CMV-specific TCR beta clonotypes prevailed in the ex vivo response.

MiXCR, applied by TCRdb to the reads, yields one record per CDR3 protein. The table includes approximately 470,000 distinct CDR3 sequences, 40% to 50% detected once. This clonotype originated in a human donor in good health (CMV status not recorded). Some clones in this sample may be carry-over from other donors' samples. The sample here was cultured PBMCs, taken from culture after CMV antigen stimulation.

Here the CDR3 DNA reads TGTGCCAGCAGCGGCGAGCTTTTAGCCAAAAACATTCAGTACTTC. The encoded protein is CASSGELLAKNIQYF. The chain uses TRBV7-2 and TRBJ2-4; D unresolved. The CDR3 length is 15 residues. The V gene lost 5 bases and the J gene lost 0 bases, with 11 bases spanning the gap. In germline, CDR1 is SGHTA, CDR2 FQGNSA.